The T cell receptor beta chain under discussion was sequenced for a study of cytomegalovirus exposure and HLA in healthy donors. Findings of the study overall: The authors later found most CMV-associated TCR beta chains appeared HLA-restricted.

PCR amplification relied on 60 Vbeta primers (plus 13 Jbeta primers). Sequenced by immunoSEQ multiplex PCR; TCRdb stores in-frame clones only, minus some. The data contain 110,000 to 150,000 clones, about 70% of them seen just once; the ten biggest clones take up less than 5%. V was clipped by 0 bases and J by 5 bases; unmatched bases: 4. Germline loops: CDR1 SGDLS, CDR2 YYNGEE. CDR3 length equals 15 residues. To note about this clone: What it recognizes is unknown.

This rearrangement joins TRBV9 to TRBJ2-1; 8 bases agree with TRBD2. Sample: PBMCs. The receptor was derived from a man aged 55 to 70 in good health and CMV-seronegative. CDR3 DNA: TGTGCCAGCAGCGTAGGACTAGCGATGAACAATGAGCAGTTCTTC. Protein sequence: CASSVGLAMNNEQFF. Supplemented by reference TRBV9 and TRBJ2-1, the full variable domain reads DSGVTQTPKHLITATGQRVTLRCSPRSGDLSVYWYQQSLDQGLQFLIQYYNGEERAKGNILERFSAQQFPDLHSELNLSSLELGDSALYFCASSVGLAMNNEQFFGPGTRLTVL.